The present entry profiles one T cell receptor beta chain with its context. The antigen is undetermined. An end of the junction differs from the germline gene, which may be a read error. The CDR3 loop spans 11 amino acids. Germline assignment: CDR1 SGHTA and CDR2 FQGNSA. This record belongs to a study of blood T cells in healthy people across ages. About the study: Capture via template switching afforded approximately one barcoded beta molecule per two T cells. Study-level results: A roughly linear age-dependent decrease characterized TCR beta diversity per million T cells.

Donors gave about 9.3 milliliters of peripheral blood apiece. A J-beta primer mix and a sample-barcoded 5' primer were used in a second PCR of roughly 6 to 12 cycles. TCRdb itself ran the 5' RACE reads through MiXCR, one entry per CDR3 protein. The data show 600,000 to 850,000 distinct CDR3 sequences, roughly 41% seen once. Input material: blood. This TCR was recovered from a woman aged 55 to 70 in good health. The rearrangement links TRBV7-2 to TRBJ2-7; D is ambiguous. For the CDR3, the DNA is TGTGCCAGCAGCTGGAGATACGGGCAGTACTTC. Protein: CASSWRYGQYF.